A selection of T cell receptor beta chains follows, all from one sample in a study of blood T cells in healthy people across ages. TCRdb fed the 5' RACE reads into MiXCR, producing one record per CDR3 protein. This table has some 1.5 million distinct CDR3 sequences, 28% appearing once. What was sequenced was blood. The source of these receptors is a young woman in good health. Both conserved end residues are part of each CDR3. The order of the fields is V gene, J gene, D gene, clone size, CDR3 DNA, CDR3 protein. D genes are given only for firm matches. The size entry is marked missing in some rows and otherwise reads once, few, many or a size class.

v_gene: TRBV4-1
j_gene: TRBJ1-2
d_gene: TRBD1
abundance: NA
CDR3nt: TGCGCCAGCAGCCAAGCGGGGACAGGCCTTCCCACTGGCTACACCTTC
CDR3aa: CASSQAGTGLPTGYTF

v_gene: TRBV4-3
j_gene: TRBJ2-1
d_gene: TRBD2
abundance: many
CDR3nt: TGCGCCAGCAGCCAAGATACGGGGGAGGGCCGAGTGGGCAATGAGCAGTTCTTC
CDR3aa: CASSQDTGEGRVGNEQFF

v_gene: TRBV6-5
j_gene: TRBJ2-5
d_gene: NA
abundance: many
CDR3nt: TGTGCCAGCAGTCCCTCAGGGGTGGAGACCCAGTACTTC
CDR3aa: CASSPSGVETQYF

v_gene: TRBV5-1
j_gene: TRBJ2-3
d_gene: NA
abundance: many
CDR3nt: TGCGCCAGCAGCTCCGGGGGACCTAGCACAGATACGCAGTATTTT
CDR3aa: CASSSGGPSTDTQYF

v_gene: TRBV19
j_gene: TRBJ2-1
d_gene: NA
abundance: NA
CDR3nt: TGTGCCAGTAGTCAACTTTCCGGGTTCACCTACAATGAGCAGTTCTTC
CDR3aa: CASSQLSGFTYNEQFF

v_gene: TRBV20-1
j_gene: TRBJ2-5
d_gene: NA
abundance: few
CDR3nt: TGCAGTGCACTGGTCGTTGAGACCCAGTACTTC
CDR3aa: CSALVVETQYF

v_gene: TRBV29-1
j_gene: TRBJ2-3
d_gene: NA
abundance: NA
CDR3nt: TGCAGCCCTGACAGGTTCGCAGATACGCAGTATTTT
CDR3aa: CSPDRFADTQYF

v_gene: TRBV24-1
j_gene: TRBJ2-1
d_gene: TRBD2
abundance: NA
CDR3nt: TGTGCCACCAGAGCCGGGACTAGCGGGTGGAATGAGCAGTTCTTC
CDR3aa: CATRAGTSGWNEQFF

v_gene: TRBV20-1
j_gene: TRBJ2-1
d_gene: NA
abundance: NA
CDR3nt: TGCAGTGCTAAACGACGGAGCTCCTACAATGAGCAGTTCTTC
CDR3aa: CSAKRRSSYNEQFF

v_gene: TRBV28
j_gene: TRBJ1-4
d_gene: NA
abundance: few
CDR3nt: TGTGCCAGCAGTTTAAGACGGACGGGGACTAATGAAAAACTGTTTTTT
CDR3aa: CASSLRRTGTNEKLFF

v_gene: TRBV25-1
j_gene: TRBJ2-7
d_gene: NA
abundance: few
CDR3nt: TGTGCCAGCAGTGAATGGGGGGACGGACACGAGCAGTACTTC
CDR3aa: CASSEWGDGHEQYF

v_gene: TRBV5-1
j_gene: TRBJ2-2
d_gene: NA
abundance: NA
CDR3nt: TGCGCCAGCAACGCCGGGCAGAACACCGGGGAGCTGTTTTTT
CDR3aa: CASNAGQNTGELFF

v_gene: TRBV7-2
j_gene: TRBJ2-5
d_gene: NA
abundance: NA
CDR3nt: TGTGCCAGCAGCTTAGAGCGTTGGGGGACCCAGTACTTC
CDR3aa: CASSLERWGTQYF

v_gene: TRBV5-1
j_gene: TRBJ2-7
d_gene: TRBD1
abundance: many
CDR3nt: TGCGCCAGCAGCGATCGGACAGGGGCCACCTACGAGCAGTACTTC
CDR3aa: CASSDRTGATYEQYF

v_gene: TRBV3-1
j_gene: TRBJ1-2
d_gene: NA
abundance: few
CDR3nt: TGTGCCAGCAGCCAAAATGTTGGCGGTTCCTATGGCTACACCTTC
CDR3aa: CASSQNVGGSYGYTF

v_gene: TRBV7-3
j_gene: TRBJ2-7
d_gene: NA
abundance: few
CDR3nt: TGTGCCAGCAGCTTAACATCCCGGCCCAACGAGCAGTACTTC
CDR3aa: CASSLTSRPNEQYF

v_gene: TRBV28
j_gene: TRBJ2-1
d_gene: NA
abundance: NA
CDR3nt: TGTGCCAGCAGCCGCCAGACAGGCCTGGTGGGCAATGAGCAGTTCTTC
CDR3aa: CASSRQTGLVGNEQFF

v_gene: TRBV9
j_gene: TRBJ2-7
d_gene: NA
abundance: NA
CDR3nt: TGTGCCAGAGAGGACGGAGAAGACTACGAGCAGTACTTC
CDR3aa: CAREDGEDYEQYF

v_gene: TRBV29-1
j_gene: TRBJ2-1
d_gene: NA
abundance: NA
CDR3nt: TGCAGCGTTCCCCGAGGAGCGGGATTAGGGGGATACAATGAGCAGTTCTTC
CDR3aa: CSVPRGAGLGGYNEQFF